The rows below give T cell receptor beta chains drawn from one sample of a study of Siglec-9 on CD8 T cells in melanoma. Repertoires were generated with immunoSEQ multiplex PCR, while TCRdb's copy carries only in-frame clones and drops some. The sample lists approximately 35,000 clones; 84% were seen once. Sequences were obtained from Siglec-9- CD8+ T cells sorted from blood. These receptors were taken from a human donor in good health. Both conserved end residues are part of each CDR3. D genes are given only for firm matches. Clone size appears in some rows only: once, few, many, or a class for an expanded clone.

d_gene,abundance,v_gene,j_gene,CDR3nt,CDR3aa
-,once,TRBV4-1,TRBJ2-5,TGCGCCAGCAGCCAGGATATGGACAGTTATCAAGAGACCCAGTACTTC,CASSQDMDSYQETQYF
TRBD2,-,TRBV19,TRBJ2-5,TGTGCCAGTAGTATATCTCTTTGGCGGGAGGTCGGGGAGACCCAGTACTTC,CASSISLWREVGETQYF
-,-,TRBV19,TRBJ1-1,TGTGCCAGTACCCAGGGGAACACTGAAGCTTTCTTT,CASTQGNTEAFF
TRBD2,once,TRBV5-1,TRBJ2-7,TGCGCCAGCAGCTCGCGGGGGGAGAACTACGAGCAGTACTTC,CASSSRGENYEQYF
-,-,TRBV21-1,TRBJ1-5,TGTGCCAGCACCACCTTACTCAGACTGGCTCCACAGCATTTT,CASTTLLRLAPQHF
-,-,TRBV9,TRBJ2-1,TGTGCCAGCAGCGTAGAAGGCGGACTTTACAATGAGCAGTTCTTC,CASSVEGGLYNEQFF
TRBD1,-,TRBV7-9,TRBJ1-4,TGTGCCAGCAGCCTCGTCATCGGGACAGGGGACGAAAAACTGTTTTTT,CASSLVIGTGDEKLFF
TRBD1,-,TRBV7-8,TRBJ1-2,TGTGCCAGCAGCTTGGGGACAGGGGGCCCAGCCGTCTATGGCTACACCTTC,CASSLGTGGPAVYGYTF
-,-,TRBV7-9,TRBJ1-4,TGTGCCAGCAGAACAGGTTTGAAATCCAGTGAAAAACTGTTTTTT,CASRTGLKSSEKLFF
-,-,TRBV28,TRBJ1-2,TGTGCCAGCAGTTTACCCGGGACATTTAACTATGGCTACACCTTC,CASSLPGTFNYGYTF
-,once,TRBV19,TRBJ1-1,TGTGCCAGTAGTGGGCAGTCGAACACTGAAGCTTTCTTT,CASSGQSNTEAFF
TRBD1,-,TRBV28,TRBJ2-4,TGTGCCAGCAGCATACTGACAGGGGGGGGAAACATTCAGTACTTC,CASSILTGGGNIQYF
-,-,TRBV7-3,TRBJ1-1,TGTGCCAGCAGCCCAGCAGAGGGGACTGAAGCTTTCTTT,CASSPAEGTEAFF
-,-,TRBV6-4,TRBJ2-7,TGTGCCAGCAGTGATCCGGGCGGCGAGCAGTACTTC,CASSDPGGEQYF
TRBD1,-,TRBV6-6,TRBJ1-4,TGTGCCAGCAGTTACTTCGGGACAGGGAGTGAAAAACTGTTTTTT,CASSYFGTGSEKLFF
-,-,TRBV13,TRBJ2-7,TGTGCCAGCAGCCCAAGGACGGCTACCTACGAGCAGTACTTC,CASSPRTATYEQYF
-,-,TRBV11-2,TRBJ2-7,TGTGCCAGCAGCTTAGACAGGGCCCTTTCCTACGAGCAGTACTTC,CASSLDRALSYEQYF
-,-,TRBV21-1,TRBJ1-4,TGTGCCAGCAGGCCAGCACAGGGGATCCTTGACTTGCCAACTAATGAAAAACTGTTTTTT,CASRPAQGILDLPTNEKLFF
-,once,TRBV7-2,TRBJ1-2,TGTGCCAGCAGCTTTGACAGCTATGGCTACACCTTC,CASSFDSYGYTF
-,-,TRBV27,TRBJ2-7,TGTGCCAGCGGGGGGGGGCTAACGATTTACGAGCAGTACTTC,CASGGGLTIYEQYF
-,-,TRBV18,TRBJ1-1,TGTGCCAGCTCACCTGACGCGAGCACTGAAGCTTTCTTT,CASSPDASTEAFF
-,-,TRBV7-9,TRBJ1-1,TGTGCCAGCATGACGTCCCCCCTGGACACTGAAGCTTTCTTT,CASMTSPLDTEAFF
TRBD2,-,TRBV7-7,TRBJ2-7,TGTGCTAGCAGCTCGGGAGGGGGCTACGAGCAGTACTTC,CASSSGGGYEQYF
-,-,TRBV5-4,TRBJ1-1,TGTGCCAGCAGCCCCCCTGGACCAGACACTGAAGCTTTCTTT,CASSPPGPDTEAFF
-,-,TRBV6-6,TRBJ1-3,TGTGCCAGCAGTTACTCGTCCGGAAACACCATATATTTT,CASSYSSGNTIYF
-,-,TRBV7-9,TRBJ1-4,TGTGCCAGCAGCCGCGGACTCCCGGTTGAAAAACTGTTTTTT,CASSRGLPVEKLFF
TRBD2,-,TRBV4-2,TRBJ2-1,TGTGCCAGCAGCCAAGTCTTTTCGGACCCAGGACTAGCGGGAGGTGAGCAGTTCTTC,CASSQVFSDPGLAGGEQFF
-,-,TRBV27,TRBJ1-1,TGTGCCAGCAGTCCCAGGGGTGGTCGCACTGAAGCTTTCTTT,CASSPRGGRTEAFF
-,-,TRBV7-9,TRBJ1-2,TGTGCCAGCAGCTTAGAAAGCTATGGCTACACCTTC,CASSLESYGYTF
TRBD1,-,TRBV18,TRBJ2-7,TGTGCCAGCTCACCGGTCCCGGGACAGGGACGCGAGCAGTACTTC,CASSPVPGQGREQYF
TRBD1,-,TRBV7-9,TRBJ2-1,TGTGCCAGCACCGGGACGGGACAGGGACCTCCGGGCTCCTACAATGAGCAGTTCTTC,CASTGTGQGPPGSYNEQFF
TRBD2,-,TRBV6-6,TRBJ2-1,TGTGCCAGCAGCCCACTAGGACTAGCGGGGCCCAATGAGCAGTTCTTC,CASSPLGLAGPNEQFF
-,-,TRBV10-3,TRBJ1-1,TGTGCCATCAGTGACCCCCGACTGATGAACACTGAAGCTTTCTTT,CAISDPRLMNTEAFF
TRBD1,-,TRBV5-1,TRBJ1-1,TGCGCCAGCAGCTTGGGACAGGGAACAACTGAAGCTTTCTTT,CASSLGQGTTEAFF
-,few,TRBV9,TRBJ2-7,TGTGCCAGCAGCAGAGGGGGAGGGGGCCCTACCCACGAGCAGTACTTC,CASSRGGGGPTHEQYF
-,-,TRBV5-1,TRBJ2-7,TGCGCCAGCGGAGTAGAGCCCTACGAGCAGTACTTC,CASGVEPYEQYF
-,-,TRBV23-1,TRBJ1-1,TGCGCCAGCAGTCAATCTATAGAGGACCTTGACCCTGAAGCTTTCTTT,CASSQSIEDLDPEAFF
TRBD2,-,TRBV9,TRBJ2-1,TGTGCCAGCAGCGTATCTCTAGCGGAGCCTAATGAGCAGTTCTTC,CASSVSLAEPNEQFF
TRBD1,-,TRBV5-5,TRBJ2-2,TGTGCCAGCAGCCTCCGGGACAGGGTCGACACCGGGGAGCTGTTTTTT,CASSLRDRVDTGELFF
-,-,TRBV10-1,TRBJ2-3,TGCGCCAGCAGCCCTACCGGGGATACAGATACGCAGTATTTT,CASSPTGDTDTQYF
-,once,TRBV6-5,TRBJ2-2,TGTGCCAGCAGTATGTCAGGGGTCACCGGGGAGCTGTTTTTT,CASSMSGVTGELFF
-,-,TRBV29-1,TRBJ2-1,TGCAGCGCCGAAGGGGGGGCCGGACAGGGAACCACTGGGCAGTTCTTC,CSAEGGAGQGTTGQFF
TRBD2,-,TRBV29-1,TRBJ2-1,TGCAGCGTTGTGAACCCCGGGGGGAGCTCCTACAATGAGCAGTTCTTC,CSVVNPGGSSYNEQFF
-,-,TRBV11-2,TRBJ1-6,TGTGCCAGCAGCTCGACAGGCCGAAATTCACCCCTCCACTTT,CASSSTGRNSPLHF
TRBD1,-,TRBV10-1,TRBJ2-2,TGCGCCAGCAGTCCGGACAGGCGTTCCGCCGGGGAGCTGTTTTTT,CASSPDRRSAGELFF
TRBD1,few,TRBV7-9,TRBJ1-1,TGTGCCAGCGGGGGACAGGGGGCCATGAACACTGAAGCTTTCTTT,CASGGQGAMNTEAFF
TRBD1,-,TRBV5-3,TRBJ1-2,TGTGCCAGAAGGAACGGGACAGGGGGCGGGAATGGCTACACCTTC,CARRNGTGGGNGYTF
TRBD1,few,TRBV30,TRBJ1-1,TGTGCCTGGCGAGGGGGCAGGGACACTGAAGCTTTCTTT,CAWRGGRDTEAFF
TRBD1,once,TRBV11-1,TRBJ2-1,TGTGCCAGCAGCTTTCGGGACAGGGTTTACAATGAGCAGTTCTTC,CASSFRDRVYNEQFF
-,-,TRBV4-1,TRBJ2-7,TGCGCCAGCAGCCGGGGGGTCAGGGACAGCGAGCAGTACTTC,CASSRGVRDSEQYF
-,-,TRBV6-5,TRBJ1-2,TGTGCCAGCAGTTCTACAGGGTACTATGGCTACACCTTC,CASSSTGYYGYTF
-,-,TRBV28,TRBJ1-1,TGTGCCAGCAGTTTTCGGGGCTCGAACACTGAAGCTTTCTTT,CASSFRGSNTEAFF